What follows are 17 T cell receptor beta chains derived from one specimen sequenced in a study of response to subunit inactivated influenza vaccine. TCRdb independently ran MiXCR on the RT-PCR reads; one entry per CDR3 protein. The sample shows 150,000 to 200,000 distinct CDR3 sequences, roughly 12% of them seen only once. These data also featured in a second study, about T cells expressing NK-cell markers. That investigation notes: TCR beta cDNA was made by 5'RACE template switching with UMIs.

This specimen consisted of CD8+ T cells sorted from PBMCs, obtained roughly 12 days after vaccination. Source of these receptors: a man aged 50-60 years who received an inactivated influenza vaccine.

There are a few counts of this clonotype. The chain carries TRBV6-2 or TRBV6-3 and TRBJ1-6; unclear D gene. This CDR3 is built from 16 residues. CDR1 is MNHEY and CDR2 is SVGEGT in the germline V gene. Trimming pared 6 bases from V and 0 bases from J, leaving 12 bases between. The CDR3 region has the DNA TGTGCCAGCAGCCCCTTGGCGGTCTCCTATAATTCACCCCTCCACTTT. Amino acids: CASSPLAVSYNSPLHF.

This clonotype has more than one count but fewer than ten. The CDR3 protein is CASRGVPDTQYF. The CDR3 DNA follows: TGTGCCAGCAGGGGCGTGCCGGATACGCAGTATTTT. V and J are TRBV7-9 and TRBJ2-3; no firm D call. V was pared by 6 bases and J by 6 bases, with 10 bases between. The CDR3 spans 12 residues. Germline CDR1 and CDR2: SEHNR and FQNEAQ (reference sequence).

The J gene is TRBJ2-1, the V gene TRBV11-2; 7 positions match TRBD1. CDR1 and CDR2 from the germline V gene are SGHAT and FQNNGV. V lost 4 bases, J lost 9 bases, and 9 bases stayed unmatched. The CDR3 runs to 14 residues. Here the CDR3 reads CASSSLAGGSEQFF. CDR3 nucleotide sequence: TGTGCCAGCAGCTCCCTAGCAGGGGGTAGTGAGCAGTTCTTC.

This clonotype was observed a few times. The CDR3 region is CASSWGQGEAFF. The CDR3 DNA reads as TGCGCCAGCAGTTGGGGACAGGGGGAAGCTTTCTTT. The genes are TRBV5-1 and TRBJ1-1; the match to TRBD1 covers 10 bases. Unmatched junction bases numbered 3, after V lost 5 bases and J lost 8 bases. Germline loops: CDR1 SGHRS, CDR2 YFSETQ. There are 12 residues in the CDR3.

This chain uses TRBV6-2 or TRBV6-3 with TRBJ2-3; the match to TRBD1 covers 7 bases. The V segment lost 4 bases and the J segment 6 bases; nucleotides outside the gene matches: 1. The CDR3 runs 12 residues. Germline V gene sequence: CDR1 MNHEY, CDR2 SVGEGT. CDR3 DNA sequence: TGTGCCAGCAGTTCGACAGGGGATACGCAGTATTTT. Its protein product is CASSSTGDTQYF.

The CDR3 spells CASSRPIVGSGNTIYF. In DNA form, the CDR3 reads TGTGCCAGCAGTCGGCCGATTGTTGGCTCTGGAAACACCATATATTTT. The chain combines TRBV12-3 or TRBV12-4 with TRBJ1-3, with no clear D. The CDR3 runs to 16 residues. V was cut by 5 bases and J by 0 bases, with 14 bases left in between.

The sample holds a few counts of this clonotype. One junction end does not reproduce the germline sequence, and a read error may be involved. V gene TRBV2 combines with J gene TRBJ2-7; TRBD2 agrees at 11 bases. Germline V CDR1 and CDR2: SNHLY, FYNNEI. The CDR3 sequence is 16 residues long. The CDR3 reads CASSVSTSGTPYEQCF. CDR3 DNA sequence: TGTGCCAGCAGTGTCTCGACTAGCGGGACCCCCTACGAGCAGTGCTTC.

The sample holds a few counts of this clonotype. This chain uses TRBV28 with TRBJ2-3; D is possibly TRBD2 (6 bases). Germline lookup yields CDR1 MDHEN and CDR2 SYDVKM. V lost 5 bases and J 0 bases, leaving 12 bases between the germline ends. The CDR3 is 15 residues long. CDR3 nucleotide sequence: TGTGCCAGCAGTCCCTTAGCGGCTAGCACAGATACGCAGTATTTT. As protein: CASSPLAASTDTQYF.

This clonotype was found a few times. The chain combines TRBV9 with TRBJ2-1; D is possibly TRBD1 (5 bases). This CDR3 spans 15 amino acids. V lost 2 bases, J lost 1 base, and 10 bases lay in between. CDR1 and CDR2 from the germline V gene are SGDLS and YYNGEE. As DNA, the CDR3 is TGTGCCAGCAGCGTCAGACAGAATTCCTACAATGAGCAGTTCTTC. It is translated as CASSVRQNSYNEQFF.

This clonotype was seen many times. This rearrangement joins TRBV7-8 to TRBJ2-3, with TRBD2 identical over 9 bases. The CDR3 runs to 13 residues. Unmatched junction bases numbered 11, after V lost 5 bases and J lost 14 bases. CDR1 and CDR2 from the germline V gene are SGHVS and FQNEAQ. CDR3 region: CASSPRGLAGVYF. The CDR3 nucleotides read TGTGCCAGCAGCCCCCGGGGGTTAGCGGGAGTGTATTTT. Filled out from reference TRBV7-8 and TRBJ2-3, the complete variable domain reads GAGVSQSPRYKVAKRGQDVALRCDPISGHVSLFWYQQALGQGPEFLTYFQNEAQLDKSGLPSDRFFAERPEGSVSTLKIQRTQQEDSAVYLCASSPRGLAGVYFGPGTRLTVL.

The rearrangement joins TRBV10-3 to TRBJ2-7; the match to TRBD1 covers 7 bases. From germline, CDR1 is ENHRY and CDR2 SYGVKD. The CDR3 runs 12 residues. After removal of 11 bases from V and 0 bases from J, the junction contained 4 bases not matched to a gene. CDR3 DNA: TGTGCCTCGACAGGGAACTCCTACGAGCAGTACTTC. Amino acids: CASTGNSYEQYF.

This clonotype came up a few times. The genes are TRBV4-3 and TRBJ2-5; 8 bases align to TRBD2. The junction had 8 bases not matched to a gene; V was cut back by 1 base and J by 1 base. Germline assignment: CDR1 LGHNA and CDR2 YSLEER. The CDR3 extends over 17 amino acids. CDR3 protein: CASSQVWSGGPQETQYF. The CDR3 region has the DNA TGCGCCAGCAGCCAAGTATGGTCGGGGGGGCCCCAAGAGACCCAGTACTTC.

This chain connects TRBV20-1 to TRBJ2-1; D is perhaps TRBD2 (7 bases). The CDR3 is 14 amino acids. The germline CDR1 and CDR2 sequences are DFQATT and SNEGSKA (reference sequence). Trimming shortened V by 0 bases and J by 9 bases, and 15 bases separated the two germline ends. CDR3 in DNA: TGCAGTGCTAGAGATTTGGGGGGGCCGGGTGAGCAGTTCTTC. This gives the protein CSARDLGGPGEQFF.

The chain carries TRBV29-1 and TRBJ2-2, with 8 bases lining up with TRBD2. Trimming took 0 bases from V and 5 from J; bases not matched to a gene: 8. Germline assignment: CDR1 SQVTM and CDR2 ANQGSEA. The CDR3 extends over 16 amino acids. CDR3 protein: CSVEDVAGWGTGELFF. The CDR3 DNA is TGCAGCGTTGAAGATGTAGCGGGATGGGGTACCGGGGAGCTGTTTTTT.

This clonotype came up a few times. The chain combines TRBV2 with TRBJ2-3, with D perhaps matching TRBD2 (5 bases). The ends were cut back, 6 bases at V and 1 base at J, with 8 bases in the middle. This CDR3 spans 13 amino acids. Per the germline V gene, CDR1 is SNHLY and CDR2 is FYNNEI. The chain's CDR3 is CASRWGGTDTQYF. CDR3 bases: TGTGCCAGCAGATGGGGAGGCACAGATACGCAGTATTTT.

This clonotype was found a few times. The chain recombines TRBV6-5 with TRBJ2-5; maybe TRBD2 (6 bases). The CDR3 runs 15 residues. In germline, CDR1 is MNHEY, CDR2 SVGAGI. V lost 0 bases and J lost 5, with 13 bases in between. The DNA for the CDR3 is TGTGCCAGCAGTTACTCCGTCGGGAGTTTGGAGACCCAGTACTTC. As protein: CASSYSVGSLETQYF.

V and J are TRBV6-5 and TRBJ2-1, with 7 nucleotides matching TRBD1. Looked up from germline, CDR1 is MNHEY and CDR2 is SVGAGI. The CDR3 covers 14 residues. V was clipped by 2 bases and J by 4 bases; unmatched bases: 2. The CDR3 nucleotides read TGTGCCAGCAGTTACGGGACAGAATACAATGAGCAGTTCTTC. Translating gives CASSYGTEYNEQFF.